These 30 T cell receptor beta chains originate from one sample sequenced in a study of tissue T cells after allogeneic stem cell transplantation. The time point denotes: mouse harvest day 7 after allogeneic transplant. Each mouse received 10^7 T-cell-depleted marrow cells plus 10^6 splenic CD5+ T cells by tail vein. Some clones are missing from TCRdb's copy, which holds only in-frame ones; the method was immunoSEQ multiplex PCR. The sample yields almost 9,500 clones, roughly 45% seen once. Sequenced sample: gut tissue. The receptors were sampled from a female BALB/c mouse given C57BL/6 T cells with graft-versus-host disease after an allogeneic hematopoietic cell transplant.

Regarding this clone: Genes here carry mouse names. The read ends 1 residue early relative to the CDR3; the germline J gene fills the gap. The same CDR3 also results from other DNA sequences found in this sample. The rearrangement uses TRBV26 and TRBJ2-3; no clear D gene. CDR1 KGHPV and CDR2 FQNQEV come from the germline V gene (reference sequence). The V end was cut by 3 bases, the J end by 0 bases, with 4 bases between. The CDR3 runs to 13 residues. The part of the CDR3 DNA that was read is TGTGCCAGCAGTCTCAATAGTGCAGAAACGCTGTAT. Translation gives CASSLNSAETLY. The CDR3 in full is CASSLNSAETLYF.

As to this clone: Germline and genes: mouse. The CDR3 is cut off 1 residue early in the read; its end comes from the germline J gene. This chain joins TRBV26 and TRBJ1-4; 8 bases match TRBD1. This CDR3 has 15 amino acids. Germline-derived CDR1 and CDR2 are KGHPV and FQNQEV (reference sequence). The ends lost 6 bases at V and 0 bases at J; junction bases unmatched: 3. CDR3 sequence: CASSRQGISNERLFF. Partial CDR3 DNA: TGTGCCAGCAGCAGACAGGGGATTTCCAACGAAAGATTATTT. Using reference TRBV26 and TRBJ1-4 for the parts outside the CDR3, the full variable domain is NSKVIQTPRYLVKGQGQKAKMRCIPEKGHPVVFWYQQNKNNEFKFLINFQNQEVLQQIDMTEKRFSAECPSNSPCSLEIQSSEAGDSALYLCASSRQGISNERLFFGHGTKLSVL.

Concerning this clone: Germline and genes: mouse. The read terminates 1 residue before the CDR3 end, so the remaining end is supplied by the germline J gene. The chain combines TRBV26 with TRBJ2-3; TRBD1 might be the D (5 bases). Looked up from germline, CDR1 is KGHPV and CDR2 is FQNQEV (reference sequence). Trimming shortened V by 3 bases and J by 1 base, and 8 bases separated the two germline ends. This CDR3 region has 14 residues. The chain's CDR3 is CASSLQGGAETLYF. CDR3 DNA, as far as it was read: TGTGCCAGCAGTCTTCAGGGTGGTGCAGAAACGCTGTAT.

A remark on this clone: Gene names and germline match the mouse. With the read ending 1 residue before the CDR3 end, the germline J gene is used to fill in that end. The chain recombines TRBV13-1 with TRBJ2-7, with TRBD2 matching over 11 bases. CDR1 is NSHNY, CDR2 SYGAGN, per germline. V gave up 0 bases and J gave up 2 bases; unmatched junction bases: 4. CDR3 length: 16 amino acids. The sequenced CDR3 bases are TGTGCCAGCAGTGATGCAAGGGACTGGGGGACCTATGAACAGTAC. This codes for CASSDARDWGTYEQY. The CDR3, in full, reads CASSDARDWGTYEQYF.

A note on this clone: Gene names denote mouse genes. The missing CDR3 end, 1 residue past where the read stops, is filled in from the germline J gene. The chain recombines TRBV16 with TRBJ2-2; TRBD1 matches 8 bases. Losses at the gene ends were 2 bases for V and 3 bases for J; bases not matched to a gene: 2. Germline V gives CDR1 SGHSA, CDR2 FRNQAP. The CDR3 has 15 amino acids. This chain's CDR3 is CASSLQGADTGQLYF. The CDR3 bases that were read are TGTGCAAGCAGCTTACAGGGGGCCGACACCGGGCAGCTCTAC. The complete variable domain, with remaining parts taken from reference TRBV16 and TRBJ2-2, reads NAGVIQTPRHKVTGKGQEATLWCEPISGHSAVFWYRQTIVQGLEFLTYFRNQAPIDDSGMPKERFSAQMPNQSHSTLKIQSTQPQDSAVYLCASSLQGADTGQLYFGEGSKLTVL.

This clone came up a few times. Mouse gene names apply. Coverage ceases 1 residue before the CDR3 finishes, and the germline J gene fills in the end. The V call is TRBV3, the J call TRBJ2-1; 7 bases fit TRBD1. The germline V gene has CDR1 SNHLY and CDR2 FYNGKV (reference sequence). Unmatched junction bases numbered 2, after V lost 3 bases and J lost 3 bases. The CDR3 extends over 14 amino acids. Partial CDR3 DNA: TGTGCCAGCAGCTTCCGGGACAGCTATGCTGAGCAGTTC. This translates into CASSFRDSYAEQF. The whole CDR3 sequence reads CASSFRDSYAEQFF.

This clone was seen more than once but under ten times. Here the gene names and germline are mouse. The CDR3 extends 1 residue past the end of the read, so its final part is completed from the germline J gene. The V gene is TRBV16, the J gene TRBJ2-2; D not certain. The CDR3 sequence is 13 residues long. Trimming cost V 1 base and J 1 base, with 1 base left between them. Germline V gene lookup returns CDR1 SGHSA and CDR2 FRNQAP. The covered CDR3 bases are TGTGCAAGCAGCTTAGTAAACACCGGGCAGCTCTAC. The encoded protein is CASSLVNTGQLY. The CDR3, in full, reads CASSLVNTGQLYF. The full variable domain, in which reference TRBV16 and TRBJ2-2 provide the parts outside the CDR3, is NAGVIQTPRHKVTGKGQEATLWCEPISGHSAVFWYRQTIVQGLEFLTYFRNQAPIDDSGMPKERFSAQMPNQSHSTLKIQSTQPQDSAVYLCASSLVNTGQLYFGEGSKLTVL.

This clone has only a few counts. Genes and germline are mouse. The sequenced fragment ends 1 residue before the CDR3 boundary, so the rest is inferred from the germline J gene. The chain carries TRBV13-3 and TRBJ1-5, with 7 bases lining up with TRBD1. V lost 5 bases and J lost 2; bases outside the gene matches: 1. Germline V gene lookup returns CDR1 NNHDY and CDR2 SYVADS. This CDR3 contains 13 residues. CDR3 amino acids: CASRGQDNQAPLF. CDR3 bases read: TGTGCCAGCAGAGGACAGGACAACCAGGCTCCGCTT.

As to this clone: Mouse germline and gene names are used. The read halts 1 residue ahead of the CDR3 end, with the missing end drawn from the germline J gene. The chain links TRBV3 to TRBJ2-4; no reliable D call. The V gene lost 5 bases and the J gene lost 0 bases, with 6 bases spanning the gap. Per germline, CDR1 SNHLY and CDR2 FYNGKV (reference sequence). The CDR3 length is 13 residues. CDR3 amino acids: CASSGSSQNTLYF. The DNA read from the CDR3 is TGTGCCAGCAGCGGCAGTAGTCAAAACACCTTGTAC.

Only a few counts were recorded for this clone. Genes here carry mouse names. The CDR3 extends 1 residue past the end of the read, so its final part is completed from the germline J gene. V gene TRBV13-3 combines with J gene TRBJ2-3, with D perhaps matching TRBD2 (6 bases). This CDR3 comprises 12 residues. V lost 5 bases and J lost 3, with 7 bases in between. From germline, CDR1 is NNHDY and CDR2 SYVADS. CDR3 amino acids: CASRWGAETLYF. The sequenced part of the CDR3 DNA is TGTGCCAGCAGGTGGGGGGCAGAAACGCTGTAT.

As to this clone: Gene names and germline match the mouse. Sequencing ends 1 residue short of the CDR3 end; the germline J gene provides the rest. The chain joins TRBV31 to TRBJ1-3; D unresolved. The germline V gene has CDR1 GKSSPN and CDR2 SITVG. The germline V and J ends were trimmed by 1 base and 0 bases, with 4 bases remaining between them. The CDR3 totals 13 residues. Here the CDR3 reads CAWSRSSGNTLYF. CDR3 bases read: TGTGCCTGGAGTCGAAGTTCTGGAAATACGCTCTAT.

This clone showed up just a few times. Gene names refer to mouse genes. Sequencing ends 1 residue short of the CDR3 end; the germline J gene provides the rest. This rearrangement joins TRBV26 to TRBJ1-4, with 12 nucleotides matching TRBD1. The V gene's germline CDR1 is KGHPV and CDR2 FQNQEV (reference sequence). V was clipped by 6 bases and J by 7 bases; unmatched bases: 6. The CDR3 covers 15 residues. Partial CDR3 DNA: TGTGCCAGCAGCCCGGGACAGGGGGCAGGCGAAAGATTATTT. Translating it yields CASSPGQGAGERLF. From start to end, the CDR3 is CASSPGQGAGERLFF.

On this clone itself: The genes and germline here are from mouse. Coverage ceases 1 residue before the CDR3 finishes, and the germline J gene fills in the end. The chain is built from TRBV12-1 and TRBJ2-1; D may match TRBD1 or TRBD2 (5 bases each). The CDR3 length is 13 residues. Trimming removed 1 base from V and 2 bases from J, with 5 bases in between. Germline V lookup: CDR1 SGHSN, CDR2 HYEKVE. The CDR3 sequence: CASSLGDYAEQFF. The CDR3 bases that were read are TGTGCCAGCTCTCTGGGGGACTATGCTGAGCAGTTC.

In its sample, this clone was seen once. Gene names refer to mouse genes. The CDR3 end falls 1 residue outside the read, so it is completed with the germline J gene. The rearrangement joins TRBV3 to TRBJ2-3, with TRBD2 matching over 9 bases. The CDR3 length is 14 residues. Per the germline V gene, CDR1 is SNHLY and CDR2 is FYNGKV (reference sequence). J was trimmed by 6 bases and V by 5 bases; bases with no gene match: 6. Incomplete CDR3 DNA: TGTGCCAGCAGCCCCCCGGGACTGGGCGAAACGCTGTAT. It codes for CASSPPGLGETLY. The full-length CDR3 reads as CASSPPGLGETLYF.

Concerning this clone itself: Each gene name is a mouse one. The CDR3 is cut off 1 residue early in the read; its end comes from the germline J gene. The chain links TRBV26 to TRBJ1-3, with D tentatively TRBD1 (6 bases). The CDR3 runs 15 residues. The germline V and J ends were trimmed by 3 bases and 1 base, with 10 bases remaining between them. The germline gives CDR1 KGHPV, CDR2 FQNQEV (reference sequence). Incomplete CDR3 DNA: TGTGCCAGCAGTCTAGGGGGGGCCTCTGGAAATACGCTCTAT. Its translation is CASSLGGASGNTLY. The whole CDR3 protein reads CASSLGGASGNTLYF.

With regard to this clone: Genes here carry mouse names. The read terminates 1 residue before the CDR3 end, so the remaining end is supplied by the germline J gene. The chain has TRBV16 and TRBJ2-2; TRBD1 might be the D (5 bases). Germline CDR1 is SGHSA and CDR2 is FRNQAP. CDR3 length equals 14 residues. The ends were cut back, 3 bases at V and 0 bases at J, with 5 bases in the middle. CDR3 DNA (partial): TGTGCAAGCAGCTTGACAGCAAACACCGGGCAGCTCTAC. Its protein is CASSLTANTGQLY. From start to end, the CDR3 is CASSLTANTGQLYF.

A remark on this clone: Mouse germline and gene names are used. Read sequence stops 1 residue before the CDR3 end, and the germline J gene provides the missing end. J is TRBJ1-2 and V is TRBV19; D is uncertain. CDR3 size: 13 residues. The V end was cut by 2 bases, the J end by 1 base, with 6 bases between. In germline, CDR1 is FNHDT, CDR2 SITEND (reference sequence). The CDR3 spells CASSIARNSDYTF. CDR3 DNA (partial): TGTGCCAGCAGTATCGCCAGAAACTCCGACTACACC.

About this clone: Gene names refer to mouse genes. The DNA ends 1 residue before the CDR3 does, and the rest of the CDR3 is filled in from the germline J gene. The V and J genes are TRBV15 and TRBJ2-7; a weak D match, TRBD1 (5 bases). The CDR3 has 12 residues. V was clipped by 5 bases and J by 3 bases, with 8 bases between them. The germline V gene has CDR1 SGHND and CDR2 FRSKSL. The CDR3 bases that were read are TGTGCCAGCAGTCCCCAGGGCTATGAACAGTAC. Its protein product is CASSPQGYEQY. The whole CDR3 is CASSPQGYEQYF.

Turning to this clone: Mouse names are used for the genes. From the germline J gene comes the end of the CDR3, since the read stops 1 residue before it. The gene calls are TRBV3 and TRBJ1-1; 7 bases map to TRBD1. Looked up from germline, CDR1 is SNHLY and CDR2 is FYNGKV (reference sequence). The V and J ends lost 4 bases and 10 bases, in that order; junction bases with no gene match: 9. CDR3 length: 13 residues. Incomplete CDR3 DNA: TGTGCCAGCAGCTCCCTCGGCAGGGGGGGAGTCTTC. Its translation is CASSSLGRGGVF. The entire CDR3 reads CASSSLGRGGVFF.

This clone was seen only a few times. Gene names denote mouse genes. The read ends 1 residue shy of where the CDR3 ends; the end is completed using the germline J gene. This chain connects TRBV26 to TRBJ1-5; D is ambiguous. There are 15 residues in the CDR3. Germline V gives CDR1 KGHPV, CDR2 FQNQEV (reference sequence). V was clipped by 4 bases and J by 0 bases, with 10 bases between them. The CDR3 bases that were read are TGTGCCAGCAGTCCGGACGGATATAACAACCAGGCTCCGCTT. Residues: CASSPDGYNNQAPL. The entire CDR3 reads CASSPDGYNNQAPLF. Combining the CDR3 with reference TRBV26 and TRBJ1-5 gives the whole variable domain NSKVIQTPRYLVKGQGQKAKMRCIPEKGHPVVFWYQQNKNNEFKFLINFQNQEVLQQIDMTEKRFSAECPSNSPCSLEIQSSEAGDSALYLCASSPDGYNNQAPLFGEGTRLSVL.

Only a few counts were recorded for this clone. Mouse germline and gene names are used. The read halts 1 residue ahead of the CDR3 end, with the missing end drawn from the germline J gene. The chain couples TRBV31 to TRBJ1-1, with D possibly matching TRBD1 (6 bases). V was trimmed by 3 bases and J by 0 bases, leaving 11 bases between them. The CDR3 spans 14 residues. Germline V gene lookup returns CDR1 GKSSPN and CDR2 SITVG. The sequenced CDR3 bases are TGTGCCTGGAGGAGGGACACTGCAAACACAGAAGTCTTC. This sequence encodes CAWRRDTANTEVF. The full CDR3 sequence reads CAWRRDTANTEVFF. The variable domain in full, completed from reference TRBV31 and TRBJ1-1, reads AQTIHQWPVAEIKAVGSPLSLGCTIKGKSSPNLYWYWQATGGTLQQLFYSITVGQVESVVQLNLSASRPKDDQFILSTEKLLLSHSGFYLCAWRRDTANTEVFFGKGTRLTVV.

Worth noting for this clone: The germline and genes are mouse ones. The CDR3 is cut off 1 residue early in the read; its end comes from the germline J gene. The rearrangement joins TRBV29 to TRBJ1-1; weak D call: TRBD1 (5 bases). V lost 2 bases to trimming and J lost 0 bases, with 7 bases between them. Germline CDR1 MSHET, CDR2 SYDVDS. This CDR3 is built from 14 residues. CDR3 bases read: TGTGCTAGCAGTTTAGGGGGGGCAAACACAGAAGTCTTC. It codes for CASSLGGANTEVF. The CDR3 reads in full as CASSLGGANTEVFF.

As regards this clone: Genes and germline come from the mouse. The read ends 1 residue early relative to the CDR3; the germline J gene fills the gap. The chain is built from TRBV3 and TRBJ2-7; 9 bases fit TRBD1. The trim removed 4 bases at V and 6 bases at J, leaving 4 bases unmatched. Germline V gene lookup returns CDR1 SNHLY and CDR2 FYNGKV (reference sequence). This CDR3 is 13 amino acids long. The sequenced part of the CDR3 DNA is TGTGCCAGCAGCTCCTTGGACAGGGGTGAACAGTAC. Its translation: CASSSLDRGEQY. In full, the CDR3 is CASSSLDRGEQYF.

As concerns this clone: All gene names here are mouse names. CDR3 residues: CASSEGGHTEVFF. The covered CDR3 bases are TGTGCCAGCAGTGAAGGCGGACACACAGAAGTCTTC. The V call is TRBV13-3, the J call TRBJ1-1; D gene unclear. The read ends 1 residue shy of where the CDR3 ends; the end is completed using the germline J gene. The V end lost 2 bases, the J end lost 3 bases, and 8 bases lay between the germline ends. Germline values: CDR1 NNHDY, CDR2 SYVADS. The CDR3 loop spans 13 amino acids.

Points on this clone: All gene names here are mouse names. The CDR3 goes on 1 residue after the read ends, and that part is filled in from the germline J gene. The chain is built from TRBV26 and TRBJ2-2; D remains unclear. Germline V gene data show CDR1 as KGHPV and CDR2 as FQNQEV (reference sequence). V was clipped by 0 bases and J by 0 bases, with 8 bases between them. The CDR3 loop spans 16 amino acids. CDR3 amino acids: CASSLSASANTGQLYF. CDR3 bases read: TGTGCCAGCAGTCTGTCGGCAAGCGCAAACACCGGGCAGCTCTAC.

Details on this clone: The genes and germline here are from mouse. Sequencing ends 1 residue short of the CDR3 end; the germline J gene provides the rest. This chain connects TRBV3 to TRBJ1-2; 8 bases match TRBD1. Germline-derived CDR1 and CDR2 are SNHLY and FYNGKV (reference sequence). The V segment lost 4 bases and the J segment 1 base; nucleotides outside the gene matches: 5. CDR3 size: 15 residues. The CDR3 is CASSSRDRKNSDYTF. The part of the CDR3 DNA that was read is TGTGCCAGCAGCTCCCGGGACAGGAAAAACTCCGACTACACC.

Comments on this clone: Gene and germline names: mouse. The sequenced fragment ends 1 residue before the CDR3 boundary, so the rest is inferred from the germline J gene. The chain uses TRBV3 and TRBJ1-1, with D perhaps TRBD1 (6 bases). Germline V lookup: CDR1 SNHLY, CDR2 FYNGKV (reference sequence). The length of the CDR3 is 14 residues. Trimming removed 5 bases from V and 0 bases from J, with 10 bases in between. CDR3 DNA, as far as it was read: TGTGCCAGCAGCCTGGACAGCGCAAACACAGAAGTCTTC. Translating gives CASSLDSANTEVF. The full CDR3 protein is CASSLDSANTEVFF.

In its sample, this clone ranks as medium-sized (0.01 to 0.1%). Genes and germline come from the mouse. The DNA ends 1 residue before the CDR3 does, and the rest of the CDR3 is filled in from the germline J gene. The V and J genes are TRBV12-2 and TRBJ1-1; no clear D gene. Trimming cost V 4 bases and J 0 bases, with 5 bases left between them. Germline V CDR1 and CDR2: SGHLS, HYDKME. The CDR3 is 12 amino acids. Here the CDR3 reads CASSLTNTEVFF. CDR3 DNA (partial): TGTGCCAGCTCACTTACAAACACAGAAGTCTTC. The full variable domain, rest sourced from reference TRBV12-2 and TRBJ1-1, is NSGVVQSPRYIIKGKGERSILKCIPISGHLSVAWYQQTQGQELKFFIQHYDKMERDKGNLPSRFSVQQFDDYHSEMNMSALELEDSAVYFCASSLTNTEVFFGKGTRLTVV.

With respect to this clone: The gene symbols are mouse symbols. The CDR3 end falls 1 residue outside the read, so it is completed with the germline J gene. The V and J genes are TRBV26 and TRBJ2-3; TRBD2 is a possible D gene (5 bases). The V gene's germline CDR1 is KGHPV and CDR2 FQNQEV (reference sequence). The ends were cut back, 3 bases at V and 2 bases at J, with 9 bases in the middle. The length of the CDR3 is 14 residues. The chain's CDR3 is CASSLRTFAETLYF. The sequenced part of the CDR3 DNA is TGTGCCAGCAGTCTTCGGACTTTTGCAGAAACGCTGTAT.

A note on this clone: Genes and germline come from the mouse. Sequencing ends 1 residue short of the CDR3 end; the germline J gene provides the rest. J is TRBJ2-7 and V is TRBV26; 13 bases agree with TRBD2. Germline V CDR1 and CDR2: KGHPV, FQNQEV (reference sequence). With V trimmed by 4 bases and J by 2 bases, 2 bases remained unmatched. This CDR3 spans 15 amino acids. The CDR3 sequence: CASSPGTGGAYEQYF. The CDR3 DNA, read in part, is TGTGCCAGCAGTCCCGGGACTGGGGGGGCCTATGAACAGTAC.